The 24 T cell receptor beta chains presented below share a single source sample, sequenced in a study of shared clonotypes between healthy human individuals (dated by TCRdb to about 2020). The protocol used for the library was the immunoSEQ multiplex PCR assay. Sourced from immuneACCESS, this table was stored by TCRdb with only in-frame sequences that have V and J called. A share of the clones is absent; for the studies checked, an unresolved V gene accounts for under half, and the remainder has no known explanation. This sample is represented by about 580,000 clones; 95% to 98% of them were singletons. The ten biggest clones cover around 0.3% of the sample. For the CD8 naive samples, CD45RO-negative cells were positively selected for CCR7, yielding a CD45RA+CCR7+ population from which TemRA cells were excluded. The source material was naive CD8+ T cells sorted from blood. Explained via the paper, the cell subset or site label denotes: CD45RA+CCR7+. Receptor source: a man aged 25-40 years in good health.

This rearrangement joins TRBV5-4 to TRBJ2-7; no firm D call. V was clipped by 2 bases and J by 4 bases, with 16 bases between them. This CDR3 has 15 amino acids. Germline lookup yields CDR1 SGHNT and CDR2 YYREEE (reference sequence). Here the CDR3 reads CASSLGQASLYEQYF. CDR3 nucleotide sequence: TGTGCCAGCAGCTTAGGGCAGGCATCCCTATACGAGCAGTACTTC.

V and J are TRBV10-2 and TRBJ1-1, with no clear D. The length of the CDR3 is 14 residues. From germline, CDR1 is WSHSY and CDR2 SAAADI. Trimming took 4 bases from V and 4 from J, leaving 13 bases between them. The CDR3 reads CASSALGVTTEAFF. The CDR3 region has the DNA TGCGCCAGCAGTGCTCTCGGGGTTACCACTGAAGCTTTCTTT.

The V gene is TRBV2, the J gene TRBJ1-2; D remains unclear. The V gene's germline CDR1 is SNHLY and CDR2 FYNNEI. The ends were cut back, 4 bases at V and 5 bases at J, with 8 bases in the middle. The CDR3 has 12 amino acids. Here the CDR3 reads CASSGVRYGYTF. CDR3 sequence (DNA): TGTGCCAGCAGTGGGGTCCGATATGGCTACACCTTC.

The J gene is TRBJ2-7, the V gene TRBV7-8, with TRBD2 identical over 9 bases. The CDR3 has 15 amino acids. Germline V gene sequence: CDR1 SGHVS, CDR2 FQNEAQ. Unmatched junction bases numbered 7, after V lost 5 bases and J lost 2 bases. The CDR3 DNA follows: TGTGCCAGCAGCCCGGGACTAGCATATGCCTACGAGCAGTACTTC. This gives the protein CASSPGLAYAYEQYF. The full variable domain, rest sourced from reference TRBV7-8 and TRBJ2-7, is GAGVSQSPRYKVAKRGQDVALRCDPISGHVSLFWYQQALGQGPEFLTYFQNEAQLDKSGLPSDRFFAERPEGSVSTLKIQRTQQEDSAVYLCASSPGLAYAYEQYFGPGTRLTVT.

V usage is TRBV7-9 and J usage is TRBJ2-3; 9 bases agree with TRBD1. The CDR3 is made up of 18 amino acids. V was pared by 5 bases and J by 3 bases, with 15 bases of the junction left unmatched. Germline V gene lookup returns CDR1 SEHNR and CDR2 FQNEAQ (reference sequence). The CDR3 is CASSPLDANRGRTDTQYF. The CDR3 coding sequence is TGTGCCAGCAGCCCCCTAGACGCTAACAGGGGGCGGACAGATACGCAGTATTTT.

The chain employs TRBV7-9 and TRBJ2-1, with no clear D. Deletions cut 4 bases from V and 7 bases from J, with 8 bases between. Looked up from germline, CDR1 is SEHNR and CDR2 is FQNEAQ (reference sequence). The CDR3 contains 12 residues. In DNA, the CDR3 is TGTGCCAGCAGCTACACAGATAATGAGCAGTTCTTC. As protein: CASSYTDNEQFF.

This chain uses TRBV5-4 with TRBJ2-5; TRBD2 is a possible D gene (5 bases). The CDR3 is 14 residues long. CDR1 and CDR2 (germline): SGHNT, YYREEE (reference sequence). V was pared by 0 bases and J by 1 base, with 7 bases between. The CDR3: CASSLGLAQETQYF. The CDR3 bases are TGTGCCAGCAGCTTGGGTCTAGCCCAAGAGACCCAGTACTTC.

The chain joins TRBV27 to TRBJ2-5, with 9 positions matching TRBD2. This CDR3 has 14 amino acids. Germline CDR1 is MNHEY and CDR2 is SMNVEV (reference sequence). V shed 8 bases, J shed 2 bases, and the junction held 6 bases outside the gene matches. CDR3 DNA sequence: TGTGCCAGCGGAACTAGCGGGCAACAAGAGACCCAGTACTTC. Protein product: CASGTSGQQETQYF.

The chain carries TRBV6-5 and TRBJ2-1, with D possibly TRBD2 on 5 matching bases. The V end was cut by 10 bases, the J end by 2 bases, with 12 bases between. This CDR3 contains 13 residues. Germline CDR1 MNHEY, CDR2 SVGAGI. CDR3: CATGGWPYNEQFF. As DNA, the CDR3 is TGTGCCACCGGAGGTTGGCCCTACAATGAGCAGTTCTTC.

J is TRBJ2-2 and V is TRBV4-3, with D hard to call. The germline V and J ends were trimmed by 5 bases and 8 bases, with 9 bases remaining between them. Per germline, CDR1 LGHNA and CDR2 YSLEER. The CDR3 totals 12 residues. The CDR3 here is CASSYEDGELFF. The CDR3 coding sequence is TGCGCCAGCAGCTACGAGGATGGGGAGCTGTTTTTT.

V is TRBV14 and J is TRBJ2-7; 7 positions match TRBD1. The CDR3 length is 14 residues. Germline assignment: CDR1 SGHDN and CDR2 FVKESK. Trimming at V came to 6 bases and at J to 2 bases, leaving 7 bases not matched to a gene. Here the CDR3 reads CASSHWTGPYEQYF. DNA for the CDR3: TGTGCCAGCAGTCACTGGACAGGACCCTACGAGCAGTACTTC.

In this sample, this clone turned up once. The rearrangement links TRBV6-1 to TRBJ2-7; the D is unclear. V dropped 0 bases and J dropped 11 bases, with 11 bases sitting between them. CDR1 is MNHNS, CDR2 SASEGT, per germline. This CDR3 has 12 amino acids. The CDR3 reads CASSEAILMEYF. CDR3 nucleotide sequence: TGTGCCAGCAGTGAAGCGATCCTAATGGAGTACTTC.

On this clone itself: Other DNA sequences within the sample encode an identical CDR3. The chain carries TRBV5-1 and TRBJ1-1; no definite D call. In germline, CDR1 is SGHRS, CDR2 YFSETQ. The CDR3 contains 13 residues. V lost 0 bases and J lost 2, with 5 bases in between. The CDR3 loop reads CASSLDTNTEAFF. CDR3 nucleotides: TGCGCCAGCAGCTTGGACACCAACACTGAAGCTTTCTTT. Full variable domain (outside the CDR3, taken from reference TRBV5-1 and TRBJ1-1): KAGVTQTPRYLIKTRGQQVTLSCSPISGHRSVSWYQQTPGQGLQFLFEYFSETQRNKGNFPGRFSGRQFSNSRSEMNVSTLELGDSALYLCASSLDTNTEAFFGQGTRLTVV.

The chain carries TRBV5-1 and TRBJ1-1; D may be TRBD1 (5 bases). V lost 0 bases to trimming and J lost 0 bases, with 6 bases between them. The CDR3 covers 14 residues. Per germline, CDR1 SGHRS and CDR2 YFSETQ. For the CDR3, the DNA is TGCGCCAGCAGCTTGGAGACAGTGAACACTGAAGCTTTCTTT. As protein: CASSLETVNTEAFF.

This clone was seen a single time. The rearrangement uses TRBV4-3 and TRBJ2-7; D perhaps matches TRBD1 (6 bases). From germline, CDR1 is LGHNA and CDR2 YSLEER. Trimming shortened V by 0 bases and J by 3 bases, and 12 bases separated the two germline ends. The CDR3 has 15 residues. The CDR3 DNA follows: TGCGCCAGCAGCCAAGACGGGACAATGGGCTACGAGCAGTACTTC. Translation: CASSQDGTMGYEQYF.

This chain joins TRBV19 and TRBJ2-7, with D possibly matching TRBD2 (6 bases). CDR1 is LNHDA and CDR2 is SQIVND in the germline V gene (reference sequence). The V and J ends lost 1 base and 6 bases respectively, with 10 bases between them. The length of the CDR3 is 13 residues. The CDR3 DNA is TGTGCCAGTAGTATAGCAGGAGGGGTCGAGCAGTACTTC. Its protein product is CASSIAGGVEQYF. Based on the CDR3 plus reference TRBV19 and TRBJ2-7, the full variable domain is DGGITQSPKYLFRKEGQNVTLSCEQNLNHDAMYWYRQDPGQGLRLIYYSQIVNDFQKGDIAEGYSVSREKKESFPLTVTSAQKNPTAFYLCASSIAGGVEQYFGPGTRLTVT.

This sequence joins TRBV4-3 and TRBJ2-7, with a tentative D call TRBD1 (5 bases). Per the germline V gene, CDR1 is LGHNA and CDR2 is YSLEER. CDR3 length equals 15 residues. V lost 0 bases, J lost 1 base, and 10 bases lay in between. The CDR3 sequence: CASSQERTSSYEQYF. In nucleotides, the CDR3 is TGCGCCAGCAGCCAAGAAAGGACATCATCCTACGAGCAGTACTTC.

CDR3 sequence (DNA): TGTGCCAGCAGCTACGACAATCAGCCCCAGCATTTT. It encodes CASSYDNQPQHF. V gene TRBV7-9 combines with J gene TRBJ1-5; D remains ambiguous. Per the germline V gene, CDR1 is SEHNR and CDR2 is FQNEAQ (reference sequence). The CDR3 is 12 residues long. Trimming pared 4 bases from V and 3 bases from J, leaving 4 bases between.

The chain carries TRBV7-8 and TRBJ2-7; the D is unclear. The CDR3 is 15 residues long. CDR1 and CDR2 from the germline V gene are SGHVS and FQNEAQ. V was clipped by 1 base and J by 1 base, with 11 bases between them. The CDR3: CASSLGPDISYEQYF. For the CDR3, the DNA is TGTGCCAGCAGCTTAGGCCCAGACATTTCCTACGAGCAGTACTTC.

This clone was observed a single time. CDR3 in amino acids: CASSFEASYTEAFF. Written as DNA, the CDR3 is TGTGCCAGCAGTTTTGAAGCCTCTTACACTGAAGCTTTCTTT. The rearrangement uses TRBV28 and TRBJ1-1; D is unresolved. This CDR3 spans 14 amino acids. With 3 bases removed from V and 3 bases from J, the gap between germline ends came to 11 bases. CDR1 is MDHEN and CDR2 is SYDVKM in the germline V gene.

The J gene is TRBJ1-1, the V gene TRBV19; 7 nucleotides line up with TRBD1. Germline loops: CDR1 LNHDA, CDR2 SQIVND (reference sequence). Trimming cost V 5 bases and J 1 base; bases outside gene matches: 13. CDR3 length: 17 residues. CDR3 sequence (DNA): TGTGCCAGTAGTCCAAGGGGGCGGATAGATCAGAACACTGAAGCTTTCTTT. Its translation is CASSPRGRIDQNTEAFF.

The J gene is TRBJ2-5, the V gene TRBV5-4; 14 bases match TRBD2. This CDR3 is 18 amino acids long. J lost 5 bases, V lost 4 bases, and 13 bases had no gene match. CDR1 is SGHNT, CDR2 YYREEE, per germline (reference sequence). CDR3 DNA: TGTGCCAGCAGCCCAATTTCGGGACTAGCGGGAGTTAGTGAGACCCAGTACTTC. Translated, it gives CASSPISGLAGVSETQYF.

The gene calls are TRBV2 and TRBJ1-5, with D unclear. The germline gives CDR1 SNHLY, CDR2 FYNNEI. The length of the CDR3 is 13 residues. Trimming took off 4 bases at V and 5 bases at J, with 9 bases between the two ends. CDR3 DNA sequence: TGTGCCAGCAGTGTAGGCGGTTATCAGCCCCAGCATTTT. Protein product: CASSVGGYQPQHF. Full variable domain (missing parts from reference TRBV2 and TRBJ1-5): EPEVTQTPSHQVTQMGQEVILRCVPISNHLYFYWYRQILGQKVEFLVSFYNNEISEKSEIFDDQFSVERPDGSNFTLKIRSTKLEDSAMYFCASSVGGYQPQHFGDGTRLSIL.

The V and J genes are TRBV6-6 and TRBJ2-7; a weak D match, TRBD2 (5 bases). V lost 0 bases and J lost 3, with 6 bases in between. CDR3 length: 13 amino acids. Germline V gene lookup returns CDR1 MNHNY and CDR2 SVGAGI (reference sequence). CDR3 sequence (DNA): TGTGCCAGCAGTTACTCCGGGAACTACGAGCAGTACTTC. Translating it yields CASSYSGNYEQYF.